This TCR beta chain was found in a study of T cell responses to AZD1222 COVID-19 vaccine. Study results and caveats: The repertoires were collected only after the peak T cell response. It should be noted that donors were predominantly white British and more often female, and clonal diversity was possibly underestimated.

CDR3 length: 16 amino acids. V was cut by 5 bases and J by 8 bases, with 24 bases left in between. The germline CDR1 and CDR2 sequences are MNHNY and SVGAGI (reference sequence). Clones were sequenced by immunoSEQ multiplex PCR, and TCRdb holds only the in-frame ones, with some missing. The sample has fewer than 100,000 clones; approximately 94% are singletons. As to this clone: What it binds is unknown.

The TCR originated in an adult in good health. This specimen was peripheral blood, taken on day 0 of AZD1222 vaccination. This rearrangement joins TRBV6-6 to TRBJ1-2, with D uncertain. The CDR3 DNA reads TGTGCCAGCAGTACGAGCGGAGGACCCTCCCCTAAGGGCTACACCTTC. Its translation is CASSTSGGPSPKGYTF.